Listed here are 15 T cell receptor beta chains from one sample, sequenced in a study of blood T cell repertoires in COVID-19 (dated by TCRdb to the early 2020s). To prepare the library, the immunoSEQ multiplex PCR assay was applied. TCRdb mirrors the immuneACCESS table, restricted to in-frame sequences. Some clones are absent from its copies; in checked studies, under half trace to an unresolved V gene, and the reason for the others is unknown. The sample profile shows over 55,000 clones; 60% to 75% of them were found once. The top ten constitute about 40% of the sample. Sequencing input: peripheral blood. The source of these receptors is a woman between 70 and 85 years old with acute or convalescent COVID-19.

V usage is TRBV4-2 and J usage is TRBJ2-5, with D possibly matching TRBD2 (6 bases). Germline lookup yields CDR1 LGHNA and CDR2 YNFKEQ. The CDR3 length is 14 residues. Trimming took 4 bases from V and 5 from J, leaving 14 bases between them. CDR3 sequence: CASSPRLGGETQYF. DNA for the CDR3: TGTGCCAGCAGCCCCCGACTAGGAGGGGAGACCCAGTACTTC.

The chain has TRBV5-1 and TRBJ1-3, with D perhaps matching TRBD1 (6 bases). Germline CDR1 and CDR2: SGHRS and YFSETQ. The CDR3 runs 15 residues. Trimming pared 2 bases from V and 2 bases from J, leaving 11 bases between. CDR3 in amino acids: CASSFQGIAGNTIYF. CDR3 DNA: TGCGCCAGCAGCTTCCAGGGGATCGCTGGAAACACCATATATTTT.

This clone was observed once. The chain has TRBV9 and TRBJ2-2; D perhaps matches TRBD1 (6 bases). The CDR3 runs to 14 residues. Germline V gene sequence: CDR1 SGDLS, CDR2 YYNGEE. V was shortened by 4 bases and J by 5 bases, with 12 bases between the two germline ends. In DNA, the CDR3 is TGTGCCAGCAGCCCGGGACACAAGACCGGGGAGCTGTTTTTT. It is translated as CASSPGHKTGELFF.

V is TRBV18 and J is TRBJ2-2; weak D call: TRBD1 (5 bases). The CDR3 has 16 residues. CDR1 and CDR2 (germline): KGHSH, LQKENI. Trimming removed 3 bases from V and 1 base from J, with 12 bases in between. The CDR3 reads CASSPKRQGNTGELFF. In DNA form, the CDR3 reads TGTGCCAGCTCACCCAAGAGGCAGGGGAACACCGGGGAGCTGTTTTTT.

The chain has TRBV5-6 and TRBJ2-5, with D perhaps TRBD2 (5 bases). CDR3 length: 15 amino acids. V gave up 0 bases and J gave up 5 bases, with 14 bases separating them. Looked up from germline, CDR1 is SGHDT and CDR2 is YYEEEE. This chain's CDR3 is CASSLVFGPGETQYF. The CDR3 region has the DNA TGTGCCAGCAGCTTGGTGTTCGGCCCGGGGGAGACCCAGTACTTC.

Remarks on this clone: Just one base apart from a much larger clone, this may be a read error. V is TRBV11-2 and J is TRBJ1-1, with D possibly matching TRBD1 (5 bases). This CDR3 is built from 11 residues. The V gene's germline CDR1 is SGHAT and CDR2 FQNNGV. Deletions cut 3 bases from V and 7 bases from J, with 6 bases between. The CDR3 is CASSFDSEAFF. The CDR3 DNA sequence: TGTGCCAGCAGCTTCGACAGTGAAGCTTTCTTT.

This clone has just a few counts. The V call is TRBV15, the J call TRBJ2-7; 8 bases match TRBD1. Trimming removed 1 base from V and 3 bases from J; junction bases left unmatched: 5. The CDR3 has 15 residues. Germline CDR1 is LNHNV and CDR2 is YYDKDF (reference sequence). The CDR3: CATSRVTGADYEQYF. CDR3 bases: TGTGCCACCAGCAGAGTGACAGGGGCCGACTACGAGCAGTACTTC.

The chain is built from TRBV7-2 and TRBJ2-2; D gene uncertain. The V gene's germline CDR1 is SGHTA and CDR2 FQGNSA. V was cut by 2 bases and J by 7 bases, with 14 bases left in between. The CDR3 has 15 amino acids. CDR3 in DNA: TGTGCCAGCAGCTTAATCGCGCGACAAAGCGGGGAGCTGTTTTTT. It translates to CASSLIARQSGELFF. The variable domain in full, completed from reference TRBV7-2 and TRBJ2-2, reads GAGVSQSPSNKVTEKGKDVELRCDPISGHTALYWYRQSLGQGLEFLIYFQGNSAPDKSGLPSDRFSAERTGGSVSTLTIQRTQQEDSAVYLCASSLIARQSGELFFGEGSRLTVL.

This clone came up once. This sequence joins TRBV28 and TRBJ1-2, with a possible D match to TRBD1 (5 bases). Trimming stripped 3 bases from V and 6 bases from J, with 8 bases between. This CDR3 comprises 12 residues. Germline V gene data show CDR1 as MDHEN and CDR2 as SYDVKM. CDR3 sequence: CASSFGGDGYTF. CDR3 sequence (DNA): TGTGCCAGCAGTTTTGGGGGGGATGGCTACACCTTC.

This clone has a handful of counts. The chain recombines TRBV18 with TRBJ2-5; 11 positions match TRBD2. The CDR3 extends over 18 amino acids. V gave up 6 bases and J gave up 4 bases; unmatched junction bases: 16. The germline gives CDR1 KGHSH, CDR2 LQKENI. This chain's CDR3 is CASSQNRLAGGVGETQYF. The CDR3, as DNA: TGTGCCAGCTCTCAAAACCGGCTAGCGGGAGGAGTAGGAGAGACCCAGTACTTC.

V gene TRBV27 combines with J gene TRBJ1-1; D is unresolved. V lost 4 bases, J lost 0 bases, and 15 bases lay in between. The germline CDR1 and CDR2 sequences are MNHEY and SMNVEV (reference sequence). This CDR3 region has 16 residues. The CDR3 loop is CASSSGGLGMNTEAFF. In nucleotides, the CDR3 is TGTGCCAGCAGTTCTGGAGGGCTTGGAATGAACACTGAAGCTTTCTTT.

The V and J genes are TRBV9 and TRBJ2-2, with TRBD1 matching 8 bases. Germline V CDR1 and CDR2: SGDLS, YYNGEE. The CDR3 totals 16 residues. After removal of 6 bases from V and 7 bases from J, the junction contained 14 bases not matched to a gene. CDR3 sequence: CASTPRQGARIGELFF. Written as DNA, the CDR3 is TGTGCCAGCACCCCCCGGCAGGGGGCGCGGATCGGGGAGCTGTTTTTT.

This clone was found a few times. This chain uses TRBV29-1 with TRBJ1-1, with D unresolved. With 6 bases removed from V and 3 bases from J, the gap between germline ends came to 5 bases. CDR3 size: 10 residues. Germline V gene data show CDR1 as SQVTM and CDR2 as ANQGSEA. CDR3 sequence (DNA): TGCAGCGTGTATGACACTGAAGCTTTCTTT. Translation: CSVYDTEAFF.

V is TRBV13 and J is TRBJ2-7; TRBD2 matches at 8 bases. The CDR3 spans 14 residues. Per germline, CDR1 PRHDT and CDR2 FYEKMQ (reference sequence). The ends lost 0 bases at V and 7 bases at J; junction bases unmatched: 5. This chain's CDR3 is CASSLGRGGGEQYF. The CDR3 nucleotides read TGTGCCAGCAGCTTAGGTCGAGGCGGGGGGGAGCAGTACTTC.

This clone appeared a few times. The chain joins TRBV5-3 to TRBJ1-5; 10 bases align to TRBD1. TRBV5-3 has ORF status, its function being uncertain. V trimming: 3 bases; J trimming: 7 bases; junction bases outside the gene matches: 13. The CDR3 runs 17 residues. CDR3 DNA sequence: TGTGCCAGAAGCTGGACAGGGGGAAGAGCCCCTGGACAGCCCCAGCATTTT. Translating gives CARSWTGGRAPGQPQHF.